The table lists the clone carrying this T cell receptor (beta chain) with a count of one. What it binds is unknown. The sample originates from a study of T cells in Graves' hyperthyroidism and ophthalmopathy. Per germline, CDR1 SNHLY and CDR2 FYNNEI. CDR3 length: 13 amino acids. Amplification targeted TCR beta CDR3 regions from RNA transcripts. RT-PCR in the first round (using the HTBI primer set) targeted the TCR CDR3. One entry per CDR3 protein results from TCRdb running MiXCR on the multiplex PCR reads. The repertoire has under 650,000 distinct CDR3 sequences, 15% to 20% of them found once; the top ten carry 3.8%. Uncontrolled infection, other autoimmune disease, pregnancy or lactation disqualified patients from enrolment. On the basis of clinical symptoms, serum thyroxine and TRAb, thyroid ultrasound and orbital computed tomography, diagnoses were made. Overall study findings and caveats: Appearing also in blood were most of the thyroid clonotypes expanded above 0.001. A model using 13 V-J features told ophthalmopathy apart from stable hyperthyroidism.

The chain employs TRBV2 and TRBJ2-1, with D possibly being TRBD2 (5 bases). Sequenced: blood. This sequence originates from a woman aged 25 to 39 with Graves' hyperthyroidism. The CDR3 DNA sequence: TGTGCAAGCCTGGAGGCAGTGGACAATGAGCAGTTCTTC. This sequence encodes CASLEAVDNEQFF.